This T cell receptor (beta chain) was retrieved from a study of T cell responses to AZD1222 COVID-19 vaccine. The CDR3 has 15 amino acids. Germline V gives CDR1 SGHKS, CDR2 YYEKEE (reference sequence). Trimming took off 5 bases at V and 6 bases at J, with 15 bases between the two ends. Only in-frame clones appear in the TCRdb table, and some are missing; sequencing was by immunoSEQ multiplex PCR. The sample lists hundreds of thousands of clones, about 93% seen once, with 1% in the top ten. The chain has TRBV5-5 and TRBJ1-6, with D possibly being TRBD1 (5 bases). The source of this sequence is an adult in good health. The sample consisted of peripheral blood, taken on day 0 of MenACWY control vaccination. This CDR3 is CASRPDSTPNSPLHF. The CDR3 nucleotides are TGTGCCAGCAGACCTGACAGTACTCCTAATTCACCCCTCCACTTT.